This TCR beta chain was identified during a study of blood T cell repertoires in COVID-19. Study background: Spain, Italy and the United States supplied samples that represented acute and convalescent COVID-19. T cells, B-cell-depleted T cells, or PBMCs provided the cDNA or gDNA that served as material.

Germline V lookup: CDR1 SGHTA, CDR2 FQGNSA. CDR3 size: 16 residues. V trimming: 1 base; J trimming: 1 base; junction bases outside the gene matches: 2. Source study methods: The authors estimated nucleated cell counts from reference gene primer amplification. Sequencing used immunoSEQ multiplex PCR; TCRdb keeps in-frame clones, though not all of them. The DNA was the basis for D and trimming; V, J and clone size are from that table. The data show more than 50,000 clones, 83% seen once. The clonotype was recovered from a woman aged 55-70 years with acute or convalescent COVID-19. The sequencing input was peripheral blood. The chain carries TRBV7-2 and TRBJ2-4; 9 nucleotides match TRBD1. The CDR3 coding sequence is TGTGCCAGCAGCTTAGGGGGGACAGGGGCCAAAAACATTCAGTACTTC. As protein: CASSLGGTGAKNIQYF.